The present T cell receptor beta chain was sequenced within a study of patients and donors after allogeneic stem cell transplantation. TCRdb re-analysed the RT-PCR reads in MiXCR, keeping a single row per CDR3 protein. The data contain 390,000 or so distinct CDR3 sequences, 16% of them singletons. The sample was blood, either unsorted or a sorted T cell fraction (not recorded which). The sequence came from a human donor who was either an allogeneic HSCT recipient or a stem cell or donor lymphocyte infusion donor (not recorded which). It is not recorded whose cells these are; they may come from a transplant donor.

The CDR3 DNA follows: TGTGCCAGCAGCTCGGGGGGGGGTAGAAAGAAGAACTATGGCTACACCTTC. Translation gives CASSSGGGRKKNYGYTF. V is TRBV7-9 and J is TRBJ1-2; perhaps TRBD1 as D (5 bases). Trimming removed 4 bases at V and 2 bases at J, with 20 bases between. Germline values: CDR1 SEHNR, CDR2 FQNEAQ (reference sequence). The CDR3 is 17 residues long.